The 32 T cell receptor beta chains below all came from one sample that was sequenced in a study of PD-1 blockade in classical Hodgkin lymphoma. Profiling relied on immunoSEQ multiplex PCR, and the TCRdb table lists in-frame clones only, not all of them. This sample has approximately 89,000 clones, with 83% found just once. This sample's time point: cycle 4 day 1 (C4D1), after five to seven weeks of nivolumab. All patients relapsed after autologous stem cell transplantation, and brentuximab vedotin exposure varied. Specimen: peripheral blood mononuclear cells (PBMCs), collected before the fourth cycle of nivolumab. These receptors originate from a human donor with classical Hodgkin lymphoma.

The CDR3 region is CAWTPAWTATQYF. CDR3 nucleotides: TGTGCCTGGACCCCAGCATGGACAGCGACCCAGTACTTC. V usage is TRBV30 and J usage is TRBJ2-5; a possible D gene is TRBD1 (6 bases). The V and J ends lost 4 bases and 7 bases respectively, with 16 bases between them. This CDR3 spans 13 amino acids. Looked up from germline, CDR1 is GTSNPN and CDR2 is SVGIG (reference sequence).

The chain links TRBV6-6 to TRBJ2-7; 16 nucleotides align to TRBD2. Germline trimming cut 4 bases from V and 6 bases from J; bases unmatched to any gene: 3. This CDR3 is built from 15 residues. Germline CDR1 reads MNHNY; CDR2 reads SVGAGI (reference sequence). The CDR3 protein is CASSSGTSGRGEQYF. CDR3 bases: TGTGCCAGCAGTTCCGGGACTAGCGGGAGGGGCGAGCAGTACTTC.

The V and J genes are TRBV5-1 and TRBJ1-1; D uncertain. CDR1 and CDR2 (germline): SGHRS, YFSETQ. V lost 3 bases and J 2 bases, leaving 8 bases between the germline ends. This CDR3 spans 13 amino acids. CDR3 in DNA: TGCGCCAGCAGCTCGGTTTTAAACACTGAAGCTTTCTTT. The encoded protein is CASSSVLNTEAFF.

The sample holds one count of this clone. The rearrangement links TRBV7-9 to TRBJ2-7; D might be TRBD1 or TRBD2, each matching 7 bases. The CDR3 is 15 amino acids. Germline V gene lookup returns CDR1 SEHNR and CDR2 FQNEAQ (reference sequence). Deletions cut 5 bases from V and 7 bases from J, with 21 bases between. The CDR3 here is CASSREGRGPGEQYF. The CDR3 DNA sequence: TGTGCCAGCAGCCGCGAGGGGAGGGGGCCGGGGGAGCAGTACTTC.

This CDR3 reads CASSQRNTEAFF. The CDR3 nucleotides are TGTGCCAGCAGTCAGAGGAACACTGAAGCTTTCTTT. This sequence joins TRBV6-5 and TRBJ1-1; no reliable D call. Per germline, CDR1 MNHEY and CDR2 SVGAGI. The CDR3 covers 12 residues. The V and J ends lost 5 bases and 1 base respectively, with 5 bases between them.

This clone is a singleton in its sample. This chain connects TRBV13 to TRBJ1-1, with 10 bases aligning to TRBD1. Germline assignment: CDR1 PRHDT and CDR2 FYEKMQ (reference sequence). The length of the CDR3 is 12 residues. V trimming: 5 bases; J trimming: 11 bases; junction bases outside the gene matches: 5. CDR3 loop: CASSPRQGAAFF. The DNA of the CDR3 is TGTGCCAGCAGCCCTAGACAGGGGGCGGCTTTCTTT.

The chain has TRBV13 and TRBJ2-7; 12 bases line up with TRBD2. CDR1 and CDR2 (germline): PRHDT, FYEKMQ (reference sequence). Germline trimming cut 4 bases from V and 7 bases from J; bases unmatched to any gene: 14. The CDR3 covers 17 residues. The CDR3 region has the DNA TGTGCCAGCAGCTCAGGACTAGCGGGACGAGCCGGTGGTGAGCAGTACTTC. Its protein product is CASSSGLAGRAGGEQYF.

V gene TRBV7-6 combines with J gene TRBJ2-1; possible D gene TRBD1, 5 bases. There are 14 residues in the CDR3. Per germline, CDR1 SGHVS and CDR2 FNYEAQ. V gave up 1 base and J gave up 10 bases, with 14 bases separating them. CDR3 sequence: CASSLVGAEREQFF. DNA for the CDR3: TGTGCCAGCAGCTTAGTAGGGGCGGAGCGAGAGCAGTTCTTC.

This clone was observed a few times. The chain combines TRBV19 with TRBJ1-1; TRBD1 might be the D (5 bases). This CDR3 has 15 amino acids. The germline gives CDR1 LNHDA, CDR2 SQIVND (reference sequence). V lost 6 bases to trimming and J lost 2 bases, with 16 bases between them. The CDR3: CASRPWQGINTEAFF. The CDR3 DNA sequence: TGTGCCAGTAGACCATGGCAGGGTATAAACACTGAAGCTTTCTTT.

The chain has TRBV5-1 and TRBJ2-5; TRBD1 agrees at 8 bases. V lost 2 bases to trimming and J lost 5 bases; unmatched junction nucleotides: 5. Germline V gene lookup returns CDR1 SGHRS and CDR2 YFSETQ. There are 14 residues in the CDR3. In nucleotides, the CDR3 is TGCGCCAGCAGCTTAGGACAGGGCGGGGAGACCCAGTACTTC. As protein: CASSLGQGGETQYF. Variable domain in full (rest from reference TRBV5-1 and TRBJ2-5): KAGVTQTPRYLIKTRGQQVTLSCSPISGHRSVSWYQQTPGQGLQFLFEYFSETQRNKGNFPGRFSGRQFSNSRSEMNVSTLELGDSALYLCASSLGQGGETQYFGPGTRLLVL.

This chain connects TRBV10-3 to TRBJ2-7, with D perhaps given as TRBD1 or TRBD2 (5 bases each). The CDR3 has 13 amino acids. The ends were cut back, 8 bases at V and 7 bases at J, with 18 bases in the middle. The germline V gene encodes CDR1 ENHRY and CDR2 SYGVKD. CDR3 sequence (DNA): TGTGCCATCGCGTTCCGAGGGGAGAGGGAGCAGTACTTC. This codes for CAIAFRGEREQYF.

The chain recombines TRBV5-1 with TRBJ1-1, with D tentatively TRBD1 (5 bases). The V gene's germline CDR1 is SGHRS and CDR2 YFSETQ. V shed 0 bases and J shed 5 bases, with 11 bases lying between them. The CDR3 covers 14 residues. The CDR3 coding sequence is TGCGCCAGCAGCTTGGACAGTGGGGGGACTGAAGCTTTCTTT. Its translation is CASSLDSGGTEAFF.

The rearrangement joins TRBV13 to TRBJ2-2, with D possibly TRBD1 on 6 matching bases. V was clipped by 5 bases and J by 6 bases, with 10 bases between them. CDR1 is PRHDT, CDR2 FYEKMQ, per germline (reference sequence). CDR3 size: 13 residues. The CDR3: CASSLRGSGELFF. DNA of the CDR3: TGTGCCAGCAGCCTTAGGGGGTCCGGGGAGCTGTTTTTT.

This clone was seen a handful of times. This chain connects TRBV30 to TRBJ1-1, with a weak D call TRBD1 (5 bases). V was pared by 2 bases and J by 1 base, with 17 bases between. CDR1 is GTSNPN and CDR2 is SVGIG in the germline V gene (reference sequence). The CDR3 runs to 16 residues. The CDR3: CAWSSVGLRGNTEAFF. In DNA, the CDR3 is TGTGCCTGGAGTTCGGTGGGACTGAGGGGGAACACTGAAGCTTTCTTT.

V and J are TRBV5-1 and TRBJ1-1; D not resolved. V was pared by 0 bases and J by 3 bases, with 6 bases between. This CDR3 contains 13 residues. CDR1 and CDR2 from the germline V gene are SGHRS and YFSETQ. The CDR3 DNA sequence: TGCGCCAGCAGCTTGGGCGGAGACACTGAAGCTTTCTTT. Protein sequence: CASSLGGDTEAFF.

The chain carries TRBV5-1 and TRBJ2-5; the match to TRBD2 covers 9 bases. The CDR3 spans 16 residues. Germline CDR1 SGHRS, CDR2 YFSETQ. After removal of 0 bases from V and 4 bases from J, the junction contained 7 bases not matched to a gene. CDR3 sequence (DNA): TGCGCCAGCAGCTTGGCCTCGGCGGGAGGGCTAGAGACCCAGTACTTC. This gives the protein CASSLASAGGLETQYF.

The V gene is TRBV19, the J gene TRBJ1-2; TRBD1 might be the D (5 bases). CDR1 and CDR2 from the germline V gene are LNHDA and SQIVND (reference sequence). V gave up 6 bases and J gave up 6 bases, with 14 bases separating them. The CDR3 has 13 amino acids. The CDR3 region has the DNA TGTGCCAGTAGCTACGGGACGCCCGATGGCTACACCTTC. This encodes CASSYGTPDGYTF.

The chain links TRBV6-6 to TRBJ2-3; 11 nucleotides align to TRBD2. The junction had 5 bases not matched to a gene; V was cut back by 5 bases and J by 4 bases. Germline V gives CDR1 MNHNY, CDR2 SVGAGI (reference sequence). CDR3 length: 15 amino acids. CDR3 residues: CASSHLAGGPDTQYF. The CDR3 region has the DNA TGTGCCAGCAGTCACCTAGCGGGAGGACCAGATACGCAGTATTTT.

The chain is built from TRBV25-1 and TRBJ2-7; TRBD1 matches at 7 bases. The CDR3 covers 13 residues. J lost 3 bases, V lost 6 bases, and 5 bases had no gene match. From germline, CDR1 is MGHDK and CDR2 SYGVNS. CDR3 coding DNA: TGTGCCAGCAGCCCCACAGGGGTCTACGAGCAGTACTTC. Protein product: CASSPTGVYEQYF.

The rearrangement uses TRBV19 and TRBJ2-1; 9 nucleotides line up with TRBD2. V lost 1 base and J lost 6; bases outside the gene matches: 10. Germline CDR1 reads LNHDA; CDR2 reads SQIVND (reference sequence). This CDR3 spans 17 amino acids. DNA for the CDR3: TGTGCCAGTAGTATAGGGAGGGCGGCTAGCGGGACCAATGAGCAGTTCTTC. Protein sequence: CASSIGRAASGTNEQFF.

The chain recombines TRBV7-2 with TRBJ1-5, with D possibly matching TRBD1 (5 bases). The V gene lost 5 bases and the J gene lost 7 bases, with 18 bases spanning the gap. There are 15 residues in the CDR3. The germline CDR1 and CDR2 sequences are SGHTA and FQGNSA. This CDR3 is CASSRGTVQGQPQHF. DNA for the CDR3: TGTGCCAGCAGCCGGGGGACGGTGCAGGGACAGCCCCAGCATTTT.

This clone was seen a handful of times. The V call is TRBV7-9, the J call TRBJ1-1, with 12 nucleotides matching TRBD1. Germline V lookup: CDR1 SEHNR, CDR2 FQNEAQ (reference sequence). Trimming took 6 bases from V and 4 from J; bases not matched to a gene: 3. The CDR3 covers 14 residues. This chain's CDR3 is CASRPGQGATEAFF. CDR3 DNA: TGTGCCAGCAGACCGGGACAGGGGGCCACTGAAGCTTTCTTT.

The chain uses TRBV27 and TRBJ1-1; 10 nucleotides line up with TRBD1. CDR1 is MNHEY, CDR2 SMNVEV, per germline (reference sequence). Losses at the gene ends were 7 bases for V and 0 bases for J; bases not matched to a gene: 11. This CDR3 has 17 residues. For the CDR3, the DNA is TGTGCCAGCACCTCCAGGGGACAGGGGATTATGAACACTGAAGCTTTCTTT. This gives the protein CASTSRGQGIMNTEAFF.

The chain combines TRBV11-3 with TRBJ2-2; the match to TRBD1 covers 11 bases. The germline gives CDR1 SGHNT, CDR2 YENEEA. The CDR3 consists of 14 residues. J was trimmed by 6 bases and V by 5 bases; bases with no gene match: 2. CDR3 amino acids: CASSGQGASGELFF. In DNA, the CDR3 is TGTGCCAGCAGCGGACAGGGGGCGTCCGGGGAGCTGTTTTTT.

The chain carries TRBV7-9 and TRBJ2-2; 9 bases map to TRBD2. V trimming: 6 bases; J trimming: 4 bases; junction bases outside the gene matches: 9. Germline V gene sequence: CDR1 SEHNR, CDR2 FQNEAQ (reference sequence). This CDR3 comprises 16 residues. In DNA, the CDR3 is TGTGCCAGCAGTCCCTTAGCGGGGGAACTCACCGGGGAGCTGTTTTTT. Translated, it gives CASSPLAGELTGELFF.

This chain connects TRBV6-5 to TRBJ2-7; D remains unclear. With 0 bases removed from V and 2 bases from J, the gap between germline ends came to 14 bases. This CDR3 is built from 16 residues. Germline V gene data show CDR1 as MNHEY and CDR2 as SVGAGI. The CDR3 nucleotides read TGTGCCAGCAGTTACTCGATATCAGCCGCTCCCTACGAGCAGTACTTC. Amino acid sequence: CASSYSISAAPYEQYF.

Turning to this clone: This specimen includes other DNA sequences encoding the same CDR3. The rearrangement uses TRBV9 and TRBJ1-1; no definite D call. Trimming took off 2 bases at V and 2 bases at J, with 7 bases between the two ends. The CDR3 has 13 residues. Germline lookup yields CDR1 SGDLS and CDR2 YYNGEE. The CDR3 DNA follows: TGTGCCAGCAGCGTTACGGGAAACACTGAAGCTTTCTTT. Its protein product is CASSVTGNTEAFF.

V usage is TRBV12-5 and J usage is TRBJ1-2; the D is unclear. CDR1 LGHNT and CDR2 FRNRAP come from the germline V gene. V was clipped by 8 bases and J by 6 bases, with 16 bases between them. The CDR3 loop spans 13 amino acids. CDR3 nucleotides: TGTGCTAGTATGTCAATTTCGGTAGATGGCTACACCTTC. It specifies CASMSISVDGYTF.

The CDR3 loop reads CASSSTGAITDTQYF. CDR3 DNA: TGTGCCAGCAGTTCGACAGGGGCTATCACAGATACGCAGTATTTT. This chain links TRBV6-1 with TRBJ2-3, with TRBD1 identical over 8 bases. The trim removed 5 bases at V and 2 bases at J, leaving 6 bases unmatched. The germline gives CDR1 MNHNS, CDR2 SASEGT. This CDR3 contains 15 residues.

V is TRBV5-1 and J is TRBJ1-2; no firm D call. The CDR3 is made up of 13 amino acids. Germline CDR1 reads SGHRS; CDR2 reads YFSETQ. V lost 4 bases to trimming and J lost 8 bases, with 15 bases between them. The DNA of the CDR3 is TGCGCCAGCAGCCCGCGGACCGGTTACGGCTACACCTTC. This gives the protein CASSPRTGYGYTF.

The chain employs TRBV5-1 and TRBJ1-2; possibly TRBD1 for D (6 bases). CDR1 is SGHRS and CDR2 is YFSETQ in the germline V gene. The V gene lost 1 base and the J gene lost 6 bases, with 13 bases spanning the gap. The CDR3 spans 14 residues. The CDR3 nucleotides are TGCGCCAGCAGCTTGAGAGGGGACACTGATGGCTACACCTTC. Translated: CASSLRGDTDGYTF.

The gene calls are TRBV2 and TRBJ1-5; D is undetermined. Germline lookup yields CDR1 SNHLY and CDR2 FYNNEI. The V end was cut by 2 bases, the J end by 5 bases, with 7 bases between. The CDR3 sequence is 13 residues long. The CDR3, as DNA: TGTGCCAGCAGTGAAATGGGAGATCAGCCCCAGCATTTT. This encodes CASSEMGDQPQHF.